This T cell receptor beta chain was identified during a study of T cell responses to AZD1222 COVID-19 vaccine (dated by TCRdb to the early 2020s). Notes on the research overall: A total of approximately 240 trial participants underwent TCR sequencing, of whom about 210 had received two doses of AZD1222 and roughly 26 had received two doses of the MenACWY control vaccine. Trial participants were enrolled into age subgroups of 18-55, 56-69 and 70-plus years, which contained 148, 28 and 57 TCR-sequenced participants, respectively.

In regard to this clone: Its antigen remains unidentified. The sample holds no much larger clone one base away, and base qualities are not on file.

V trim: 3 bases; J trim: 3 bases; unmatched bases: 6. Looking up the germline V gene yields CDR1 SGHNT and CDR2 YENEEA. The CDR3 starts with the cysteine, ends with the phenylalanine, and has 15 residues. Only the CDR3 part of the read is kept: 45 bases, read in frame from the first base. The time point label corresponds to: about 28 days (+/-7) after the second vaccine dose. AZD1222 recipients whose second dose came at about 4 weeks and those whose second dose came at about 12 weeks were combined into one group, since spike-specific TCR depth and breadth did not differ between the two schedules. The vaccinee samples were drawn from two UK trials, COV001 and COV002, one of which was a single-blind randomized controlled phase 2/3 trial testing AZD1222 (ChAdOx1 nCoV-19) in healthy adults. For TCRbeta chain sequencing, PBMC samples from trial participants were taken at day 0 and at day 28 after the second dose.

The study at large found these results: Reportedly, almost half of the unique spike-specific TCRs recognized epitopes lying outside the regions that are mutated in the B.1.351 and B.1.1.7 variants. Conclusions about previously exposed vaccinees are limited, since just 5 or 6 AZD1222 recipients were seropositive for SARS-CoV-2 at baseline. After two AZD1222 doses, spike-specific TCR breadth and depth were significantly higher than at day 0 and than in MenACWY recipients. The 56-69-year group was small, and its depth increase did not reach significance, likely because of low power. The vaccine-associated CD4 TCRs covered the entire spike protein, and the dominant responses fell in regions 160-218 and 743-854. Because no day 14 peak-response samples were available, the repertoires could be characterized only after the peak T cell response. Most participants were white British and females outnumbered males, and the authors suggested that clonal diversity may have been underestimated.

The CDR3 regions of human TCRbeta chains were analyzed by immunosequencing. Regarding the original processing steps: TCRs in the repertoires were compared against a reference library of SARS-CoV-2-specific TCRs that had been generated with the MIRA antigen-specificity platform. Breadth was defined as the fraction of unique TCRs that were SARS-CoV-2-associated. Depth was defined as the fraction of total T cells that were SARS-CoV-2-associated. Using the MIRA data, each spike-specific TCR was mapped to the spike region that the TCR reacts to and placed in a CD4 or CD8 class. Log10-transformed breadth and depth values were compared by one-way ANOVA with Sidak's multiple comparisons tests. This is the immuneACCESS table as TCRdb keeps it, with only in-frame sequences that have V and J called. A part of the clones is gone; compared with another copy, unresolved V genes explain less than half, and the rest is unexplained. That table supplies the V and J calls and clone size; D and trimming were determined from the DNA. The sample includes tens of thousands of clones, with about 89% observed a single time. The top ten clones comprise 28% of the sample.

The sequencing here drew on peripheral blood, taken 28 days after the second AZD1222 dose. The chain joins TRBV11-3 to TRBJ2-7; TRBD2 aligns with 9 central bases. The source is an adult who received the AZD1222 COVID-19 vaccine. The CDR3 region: CASSFSSGALYEQYF. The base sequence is TGTGCCAGCAGCTTTTCTAGCGGGGCCCTCTACGAGCAGTACTTC.